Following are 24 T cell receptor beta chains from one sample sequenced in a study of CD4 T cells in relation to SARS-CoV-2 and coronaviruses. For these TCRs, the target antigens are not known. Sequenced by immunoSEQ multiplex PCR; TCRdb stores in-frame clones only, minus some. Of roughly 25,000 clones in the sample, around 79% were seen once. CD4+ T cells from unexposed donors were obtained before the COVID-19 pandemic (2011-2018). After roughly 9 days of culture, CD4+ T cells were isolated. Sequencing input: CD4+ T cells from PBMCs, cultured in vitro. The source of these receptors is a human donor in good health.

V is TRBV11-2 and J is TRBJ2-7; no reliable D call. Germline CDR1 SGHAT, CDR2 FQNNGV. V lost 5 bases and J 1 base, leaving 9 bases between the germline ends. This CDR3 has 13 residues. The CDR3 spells CASSGSNSYEQYF. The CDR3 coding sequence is TGTGCCAGCAGCGGCTCTAATTCCTACGAGCAGTACTTC.

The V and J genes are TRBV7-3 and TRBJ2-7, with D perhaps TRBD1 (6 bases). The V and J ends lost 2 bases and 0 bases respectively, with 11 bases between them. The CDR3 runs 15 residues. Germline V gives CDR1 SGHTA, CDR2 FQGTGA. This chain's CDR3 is CASSLLPGDSYEQYF. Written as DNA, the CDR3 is TGTGCCAGCAGCTTATTACCAGGGGACTCCTACGAGCAGTACTTC.

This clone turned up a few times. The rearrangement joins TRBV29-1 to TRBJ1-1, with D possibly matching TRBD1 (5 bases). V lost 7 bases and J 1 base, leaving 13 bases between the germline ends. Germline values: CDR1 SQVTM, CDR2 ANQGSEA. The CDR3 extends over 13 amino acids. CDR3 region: CSDKHQGNTEAFF. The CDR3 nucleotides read TGCAGCGATAAACACCAGGGGAACACTGAAGCTTTCTTT. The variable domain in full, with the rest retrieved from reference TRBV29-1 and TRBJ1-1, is SAVISQKPSRDICQRGTSLTIQCQVDSQVTMMFWYRQQPGQSLTLIATANQGSEATYESGFVIDKFPISRPNLTFSTLTVSNMSPEDSSIYLCSDKHQGNTEAFFGQGTRLTVV.

The CDR3 region has the DNA TGCGCCAGCAGTTACAGGGGAGACGAGCAGTACTTC. It is translated as CASSYRGDEQYF. The V gene is TRBV5-1, the J gene TRBJ2-7; 7 positions agree with TRBD1. Germline lookup yields CDR1 SGHRS and CDR2 YFSETQ. Trimming took 5 bases from V and 5 from J; bases not matched to a gene: 4. The CDR3 is made up of 12 amino acids. The full variable domain, with the rest looked up from reference TRBV5-1 and TRBJ2-7, is KAGVTQTPRYLIKTRGQQVTLSCSPISGHRSVSWYQQTPGQGLQFLFEYFSETQRNKGNFPGRFSGRQFSNSRSEMNVSTLELGDSALYLCASSYRGDEQYFGPGTRLTVT.

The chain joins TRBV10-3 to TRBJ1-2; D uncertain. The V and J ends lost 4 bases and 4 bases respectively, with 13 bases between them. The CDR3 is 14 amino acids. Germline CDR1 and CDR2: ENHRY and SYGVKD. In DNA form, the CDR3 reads TGTGCCATCAGTGTCGACACAGTCTCCTATGGCTACACCTTC. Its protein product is CAISVDTVSYGYTF.

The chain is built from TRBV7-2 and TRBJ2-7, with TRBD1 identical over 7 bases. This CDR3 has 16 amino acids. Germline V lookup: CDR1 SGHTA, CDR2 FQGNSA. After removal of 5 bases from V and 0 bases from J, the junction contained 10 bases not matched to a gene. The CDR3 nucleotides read TGTGCCAGCAGCCCGTGGACAGGCCCCAGCTCCTACGAGCAGTACTTC. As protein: CASSPWTGPSSYEQYF.

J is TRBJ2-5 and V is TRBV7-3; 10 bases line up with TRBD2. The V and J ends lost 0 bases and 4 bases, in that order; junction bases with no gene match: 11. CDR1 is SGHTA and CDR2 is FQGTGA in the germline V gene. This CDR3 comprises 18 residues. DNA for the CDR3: TGTGCCAGCAGCTTAACGGGGGGTAGCGGGAGGTTGGGAGAGACCCAGTACTTC. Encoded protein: CASSLTGGSGRLGETQYF.

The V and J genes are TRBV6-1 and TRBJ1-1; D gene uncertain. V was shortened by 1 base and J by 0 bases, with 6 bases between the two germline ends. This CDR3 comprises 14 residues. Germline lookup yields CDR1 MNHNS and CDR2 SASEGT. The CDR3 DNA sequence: TGTGCCAGCAGTGAAGGGTCAATGAACACTGAAGCTTTCTTT. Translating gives CASSEGSMNTEAFF.

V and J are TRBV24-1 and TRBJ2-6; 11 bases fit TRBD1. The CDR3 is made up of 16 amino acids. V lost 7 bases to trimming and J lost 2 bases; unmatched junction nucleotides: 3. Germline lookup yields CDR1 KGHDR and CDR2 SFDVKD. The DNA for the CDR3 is TGTGCCACCAGAGGACAGGGGGCGGCTGGGGCCAACGTCCTGACTTTC. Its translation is CATRGQGAAGANVLTF.

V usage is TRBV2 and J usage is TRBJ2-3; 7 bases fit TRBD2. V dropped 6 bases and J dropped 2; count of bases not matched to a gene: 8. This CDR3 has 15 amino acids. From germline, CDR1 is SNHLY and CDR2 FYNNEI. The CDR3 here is CASSAILATTDTQYF. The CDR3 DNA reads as TGTGCCAGCAGCGCAATACTAGCGACCACAGATACGCAGTATTTT. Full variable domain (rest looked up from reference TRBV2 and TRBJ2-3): EPEVTQTPSHQVTQMGQEVILRCVPISNHLYFYWYRQILGQKVEFLVSFYNNEISEKSEIFDDQFSVERPDGSNFTLKIRSTKLEDSAMYFCASSAILATTDTQYFGPGTRLTVL.

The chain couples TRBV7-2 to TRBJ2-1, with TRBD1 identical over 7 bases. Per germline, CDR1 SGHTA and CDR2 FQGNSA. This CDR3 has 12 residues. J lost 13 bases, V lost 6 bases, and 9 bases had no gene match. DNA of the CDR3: TGTGCCAGCAGTCGGACAGGTAAGAGTCAGTTCTTC. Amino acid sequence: CASSRTGKSQFF.

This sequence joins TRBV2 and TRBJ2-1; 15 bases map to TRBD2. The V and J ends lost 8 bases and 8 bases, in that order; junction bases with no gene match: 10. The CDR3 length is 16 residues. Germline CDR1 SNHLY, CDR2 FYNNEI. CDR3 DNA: TGTGCCAGCGCAAAAAGTGGACTAGCGGGAGGGGATGAGCAGTTCTTC. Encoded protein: CASAKSGLAGGDEQFF.

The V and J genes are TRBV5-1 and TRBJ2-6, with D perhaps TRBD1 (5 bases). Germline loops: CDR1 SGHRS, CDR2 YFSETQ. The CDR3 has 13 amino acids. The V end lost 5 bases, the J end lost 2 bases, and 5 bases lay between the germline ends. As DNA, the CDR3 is TGCGCCAGCAGGGACACTGGGGCCAACGTCCTGACTTTC. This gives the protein CASRDTGANVLTF. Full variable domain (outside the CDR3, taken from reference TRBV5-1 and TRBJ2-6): KAGVTQTPRYLIKTRGQQVTLSCSPISGHRSVSWYQQTPGQGLQFLFEYFSETQRNKGNFPGRFSGRQFSNSRSEMNVSTLELGDSALYLCASRDTGANVLTFGAGSRLTVL.

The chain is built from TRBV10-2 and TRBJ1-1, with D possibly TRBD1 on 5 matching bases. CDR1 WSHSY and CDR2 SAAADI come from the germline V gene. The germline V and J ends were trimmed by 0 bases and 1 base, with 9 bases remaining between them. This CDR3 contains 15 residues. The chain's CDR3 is CASSESAGRNTEAFF. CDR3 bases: TGCGCCAGCAGTGAGTCTGCAGGGCGGAACACTGAAGCTTTCTTT.

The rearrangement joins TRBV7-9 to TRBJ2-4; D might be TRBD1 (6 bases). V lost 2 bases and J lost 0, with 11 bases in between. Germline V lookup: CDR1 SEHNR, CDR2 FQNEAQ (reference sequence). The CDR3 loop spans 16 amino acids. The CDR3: CASSLTGSEAKNIQYF. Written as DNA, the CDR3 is TGTGCCAGCAGCTTAACAGGGTCGGAAGCCAAAAACATTCAGTACTTC.

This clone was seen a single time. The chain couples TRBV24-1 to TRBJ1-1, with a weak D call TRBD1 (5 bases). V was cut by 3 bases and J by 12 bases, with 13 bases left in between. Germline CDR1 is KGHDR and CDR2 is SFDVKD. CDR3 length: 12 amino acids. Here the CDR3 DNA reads TGTGCCACCAGTGATCCGGGGCAGGGACCTTTCTTT. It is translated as CATSDPGQGPFF.

CDR3 sequence (DNA): TGCGCCAGCAGCTTGACTGGGGGCGCGGGAGTTTCAGATACGCAGTATTTT. Its translation is CASSLTGGAGVSDTQYF. V is TRBV5-1 and J is TRBJ2-3; D is perhaps TRBD2 (7 bases). Germline CDR1 SGHRS, CDR2 YFSETQ. Trimming removed 1 base from V and 4 bases from J, with 19 bases in between. The CDR3 spans 17 residues.

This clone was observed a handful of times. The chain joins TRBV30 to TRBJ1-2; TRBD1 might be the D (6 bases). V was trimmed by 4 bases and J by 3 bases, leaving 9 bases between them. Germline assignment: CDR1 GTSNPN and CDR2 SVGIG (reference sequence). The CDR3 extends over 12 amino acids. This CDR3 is CAWTGVHYGYTF. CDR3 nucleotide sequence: TGTGCCTGGACAGGGGTTCACTATGGCTACACCTTC.

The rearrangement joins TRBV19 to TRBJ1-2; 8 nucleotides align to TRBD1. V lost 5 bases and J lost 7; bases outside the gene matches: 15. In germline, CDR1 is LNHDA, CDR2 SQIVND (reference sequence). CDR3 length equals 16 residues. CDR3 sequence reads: CASSLWDRKRSSGYTF. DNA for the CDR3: TGTGCCAGTAGTCTCTGGGACAGGAAAAGGTCGAGTGGCTACACCTTC. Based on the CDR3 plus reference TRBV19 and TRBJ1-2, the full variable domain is DGGITQSPKYLFRKEGQNVTLSCEQNLNHDAMYWYRQDPGQGLRLIYYSQIVNDFQKGDIAEGYSVSREKKESFPLTVTSAQKNPTAFYLCASSLWDRKRSSGYTFGSGTRLTVV.

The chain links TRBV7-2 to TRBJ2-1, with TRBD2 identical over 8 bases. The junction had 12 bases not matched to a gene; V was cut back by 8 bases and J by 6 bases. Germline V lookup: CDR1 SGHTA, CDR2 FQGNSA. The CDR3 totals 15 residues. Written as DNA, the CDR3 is TGTGCCAGCGGACGGGGGGGGACTCTGGGCAATGAGCAGTTCTTC. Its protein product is CASGRGGTLGNEQFF.

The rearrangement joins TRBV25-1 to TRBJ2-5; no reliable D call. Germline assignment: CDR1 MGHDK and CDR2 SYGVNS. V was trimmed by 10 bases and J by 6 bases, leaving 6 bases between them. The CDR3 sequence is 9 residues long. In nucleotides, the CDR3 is TGTGCCACCCCGAAGACCCAGTACTTC. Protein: CATPKTQYF. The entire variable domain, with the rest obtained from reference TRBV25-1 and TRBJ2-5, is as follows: EADIYQTPRYLVIGTGKKITLECSQTMGHDKMYWYQQDPGMELHLIHYSYGVNSTEKGDLSSESTVSRIRTEHFPLTLESARPSHTSQYLCATPKTQYFGPGTRLLVL.

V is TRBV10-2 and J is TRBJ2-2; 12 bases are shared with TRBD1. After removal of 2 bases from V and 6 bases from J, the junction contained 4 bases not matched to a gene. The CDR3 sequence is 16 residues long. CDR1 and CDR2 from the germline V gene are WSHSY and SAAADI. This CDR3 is CASSERDRGRAGELFF. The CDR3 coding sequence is TGCGCCAGCAGTGAGCGGGACAGGGGGCGGGCCGGGGAGCTGTTTTTT.

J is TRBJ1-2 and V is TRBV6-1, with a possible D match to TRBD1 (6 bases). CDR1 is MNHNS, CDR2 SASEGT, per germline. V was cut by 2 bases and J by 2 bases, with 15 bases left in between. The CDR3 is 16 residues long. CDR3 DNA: TGTGCCAGCAGTGAACTCTGGCCGGACAGAAACTATGGCTACACCTTC. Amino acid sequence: CASSELWPDRNYGYTF.

The CDR3 DNA is TGTGCCAGCAGCGCTCGGGACCGCGATTACCTCTCTGGGGCCAACGTCCTGACTTTC. Translation gives CASSARDRDYLSGANVLTF. The chain carries TRBV7-9 and TRBJ2-6; D is tentatively TRBD1 or TRBD2 (5 bases each). Looked up from germline, CDR1 is SEHNR and CDR2 is FQNEAQ (reference sequence). CDR3 length: 19 amino acids. V gave up 5 bases and J gave up 0 bases, with 20 bases separating them.